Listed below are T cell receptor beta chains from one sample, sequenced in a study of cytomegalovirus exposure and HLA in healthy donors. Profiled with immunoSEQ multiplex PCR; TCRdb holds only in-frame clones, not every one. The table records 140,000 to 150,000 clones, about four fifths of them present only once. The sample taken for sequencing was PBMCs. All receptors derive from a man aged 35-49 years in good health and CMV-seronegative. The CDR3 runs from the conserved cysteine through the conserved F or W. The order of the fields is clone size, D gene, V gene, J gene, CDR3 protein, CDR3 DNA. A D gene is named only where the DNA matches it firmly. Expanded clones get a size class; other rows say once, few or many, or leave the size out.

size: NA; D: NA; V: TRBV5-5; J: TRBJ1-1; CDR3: CASSLVRNTEAFF; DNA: TGTGCCAGCAGCTTGGTGAGGAACACTGAAGCTTTCTTT
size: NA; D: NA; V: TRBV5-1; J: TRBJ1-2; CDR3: CASSLASGREDGYTF; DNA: TGCGCCAGCAGCTTGGCCTCGGGGAGAGAGGATGGCTACACCTTC
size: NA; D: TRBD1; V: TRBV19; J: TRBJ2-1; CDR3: CASSTWDRDNNEQFF; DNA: TGTGCCAGTAGTACTTGGGACAGGGACAACAATGAGCAGTTCTTC
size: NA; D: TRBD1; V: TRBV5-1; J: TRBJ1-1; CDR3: CASSLVQGDDEAFF; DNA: TGCGCCAGCAGCTTGGTGCAGGGGGACGATGAAGCTTTCTTT
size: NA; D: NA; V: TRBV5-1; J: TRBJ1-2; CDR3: CASSLDWGVGYTF; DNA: TGCGCCAGCAGCTTGGATTGGGGAGTAGGCTACACCTTC
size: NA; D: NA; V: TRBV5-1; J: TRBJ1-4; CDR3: CASSLLSGKGTNEKLFF; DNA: TGCGCCAGCAGCTTGTTATCAGGGAAGGGGACTAATGAAAAACTGTTTTTT
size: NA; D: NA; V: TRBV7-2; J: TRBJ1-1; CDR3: CASSRAGLVNTEAFF; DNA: TGTGCCAGTAGTAGGGCAGGGTTGGTGAACACTGAAGCTTTCTTT
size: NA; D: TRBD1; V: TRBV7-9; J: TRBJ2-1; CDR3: CASSKTGNEQFF; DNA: TGTGCCAGCAGCAAGACAGGGAATGAGCAGTTCTTC
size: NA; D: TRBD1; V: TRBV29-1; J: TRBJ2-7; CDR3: CSVGDPGQGRSYEQYF; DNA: TGCAGCGTTGGAGACCCGGGACAGGGGAGGTCCTACGAGCAGTACTTC
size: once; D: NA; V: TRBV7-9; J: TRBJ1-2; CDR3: CASSLVGDPGISNYGYTF; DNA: TGTGCCAGCAGCTTAGTCGGAGATCCCGGGATATCTAACTATGGCTACACCTTC
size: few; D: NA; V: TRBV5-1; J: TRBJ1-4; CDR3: CASSLTGKTNEKLFF; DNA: TGCGCCAGCAGCTTGACAGGGAAAACTAATGAAAAACTGTTTTTT
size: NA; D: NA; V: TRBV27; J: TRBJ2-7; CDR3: CASSLFGAYEQYF; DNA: TGTGCCAGCAGTTTATTTGGAGCCTACGAGCAGTACTTC
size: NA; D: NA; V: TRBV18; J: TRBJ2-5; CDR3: CASSPSSFETQYF; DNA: TGTGCCAGCTCACCATCTTCGTTCGAGACCCAGTACTTC
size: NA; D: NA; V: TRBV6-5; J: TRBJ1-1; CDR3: CASKLRTANTEAFF; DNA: TGTGCCAGCAAATTACGGACAGCGAACACTGAAGCTTTCTTT
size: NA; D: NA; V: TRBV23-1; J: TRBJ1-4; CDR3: CASSQKETMEKLFF; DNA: TGCGCCAGCAGTCAAAAGGAGACGATGGAAAAACTGTTTTTT
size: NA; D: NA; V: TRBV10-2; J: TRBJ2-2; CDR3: CASRGEGAGELFF; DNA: TGCGCCAGCAGGGGTGAGGGGGCCGGGGAGCTGTTTTTT
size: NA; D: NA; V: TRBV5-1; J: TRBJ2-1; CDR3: CASSLNGRAYNEQFF; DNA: TGCGCCAGCAGCTTAAATGGCAGGGCCTACAATGAGCAGTTCTTC
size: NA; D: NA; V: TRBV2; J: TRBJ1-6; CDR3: CASTLSVFASPLHF; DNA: TGTGCCAGCACCCTCTCGGTGTTTGCTTCACCCCTCCACTTT
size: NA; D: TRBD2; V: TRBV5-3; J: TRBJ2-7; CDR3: CARSAGTSGGPTYEQYF; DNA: TGTGCCAGAAGCGCCGGGACTAGCGGGGGACCTACCTACGAGCAGTACTTC
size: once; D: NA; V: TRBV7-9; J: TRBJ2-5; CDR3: CASASDWRGGQETQYF; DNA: TGTGCCAGCGCCTCAGACTGGAGAGGCGGACAAGAGACCCAGTACTTC
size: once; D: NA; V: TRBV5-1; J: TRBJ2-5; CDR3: CASSWAGTAGEETQYF; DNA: TGCGCCAGCAGCTGGGCGGGGACAGCGGGGGAAGAGACCCAGTACTTC
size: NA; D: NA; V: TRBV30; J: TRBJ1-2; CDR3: CAWSATHGYTF; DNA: TGTGCCTGGAGCGCCACTCATGGCTACACCTTC
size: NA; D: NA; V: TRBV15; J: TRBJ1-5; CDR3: CATSKGGAAQPQHF; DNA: TGTGCCACCAGCAAAGGGGGGGCAGCTCAGCCCCAGCATTTT
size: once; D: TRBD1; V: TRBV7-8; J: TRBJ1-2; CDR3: CTSSLGDRASYGYTF; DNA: TGTACCAGCAGCTTAGGGGACAGGGCATCCTATGGCTACACCTTC
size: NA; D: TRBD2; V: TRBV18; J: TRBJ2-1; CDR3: CASSQGLAGLDEQFF; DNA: TGTGCCAGCTCCCAAGGACTAGCGGGGCTCGATGAGCAGTTCTTC
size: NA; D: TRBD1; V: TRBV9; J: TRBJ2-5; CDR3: CASSPTWTGGETQYF; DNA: TGTGCCAGCAGCCCTACTTGGACAGGGGGAGAGACCCAGTACTTC
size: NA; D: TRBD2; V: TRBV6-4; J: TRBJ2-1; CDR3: CASSGGTSGASEQFF; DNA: TGTGCCAGCAGTGGGGGGACTAGCGGGGCCAGTGAGCAGTTCTTC
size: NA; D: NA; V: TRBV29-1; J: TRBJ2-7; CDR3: CSVGWRGWGHYEQYF; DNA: TGCAGCGTGGGGTGGAGAGGATGGGGCCACTACGAGCAGTACTTC
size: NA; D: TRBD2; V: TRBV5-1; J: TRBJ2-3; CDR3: CASSLDSGGAYTQYF; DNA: TGCGCCAGCAGCTTGGACAGCGGGGGGGCGTATACGCAGTATTTT
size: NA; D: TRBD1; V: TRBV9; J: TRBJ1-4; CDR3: CASSARDSSEKLFF; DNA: TGTGCCAGCAGCGCCCGGGACAGTTCTGAAAAACTGTTTTTT
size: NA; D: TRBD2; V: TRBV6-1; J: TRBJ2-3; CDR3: CASSEEWLAGGFSTDTQYF; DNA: TGTGCCAGCAGTGAAGAATGGCTAGCGGGGGGGTTTAGCACAGATACGCAGTATTTT
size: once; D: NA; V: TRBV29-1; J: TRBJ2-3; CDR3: CSVETQGGTQYF; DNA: TGCAGCGTTGAAACCCAGGGAGGTACGCAGTATTTT
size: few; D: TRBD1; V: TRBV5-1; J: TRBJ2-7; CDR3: CASSFTSGTGAAYEQYF; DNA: TGCGCCAGCAGCTTTACGTCGGGAACAGGGGCCGCCTACGAGCAGTACTTC
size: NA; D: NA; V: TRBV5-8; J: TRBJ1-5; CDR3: CASSLLEGGNQPQHF; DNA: TGTGCCAGCAGCTTGCTAGAGGGCGGCAATCAGCCCCAGCATTTT
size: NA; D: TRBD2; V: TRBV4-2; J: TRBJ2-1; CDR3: CASSPAGGRDEQFF; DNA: TGTGCCAGCAGCCCCGCGGGGGGCAGGGATGAGCAGTTCTTC
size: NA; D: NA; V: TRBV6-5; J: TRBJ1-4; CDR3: CASSYLGRGNEKLFF; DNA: TGTGCCAGCAGTTACTTGGGCAGGGGAAATGAAAAACTGTTTTTT
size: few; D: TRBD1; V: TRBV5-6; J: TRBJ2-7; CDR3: CASSFPGTGSYEQYF; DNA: TGTGCCAGCAGCTTTCCCGGGACAGGGTCCTACGAGCAGTACTTC
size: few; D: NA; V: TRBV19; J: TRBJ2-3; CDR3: CASSRQSTDTQYF; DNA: TGTGCCAGTAGTAGGCAGAGCACAGATACGCAGTATTTT
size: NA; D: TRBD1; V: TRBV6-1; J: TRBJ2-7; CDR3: CASKGTRGSDEQYF; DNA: TGTGCCAGCAAGGGAACCAGGGGGAGTGACGAGCAGTACTTC
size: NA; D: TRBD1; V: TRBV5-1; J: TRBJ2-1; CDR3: CASSSTGGISTYNEQFF; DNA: TGCGCCAGCAGCTCCACAGGGGGGATCTCCACCTACAATGAGCAGTTCTTC
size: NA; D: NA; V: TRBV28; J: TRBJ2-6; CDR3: CASSPTGTGANVLTF; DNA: TGTGCCAGCAGTCCCACAGGGACTGGGGCCAACGTCCTGACTTTC
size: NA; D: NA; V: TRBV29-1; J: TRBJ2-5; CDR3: CSVGTRAEYF; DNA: TGCAGCGTTGGGACAAGGGCCGAGTACTTC
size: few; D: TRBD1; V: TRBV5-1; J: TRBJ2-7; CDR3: CASSTGQGRNYEQYF; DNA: TGCGCCAGCAGCACCGGACAGGGGCGAAACTACGAGCAGTACTTC
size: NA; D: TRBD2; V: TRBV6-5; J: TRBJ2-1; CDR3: CASSYSGVKEQFF; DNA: TGTGCCAGCAGTTACAGCGGGGTTAAAGAGCAGTTCTTC
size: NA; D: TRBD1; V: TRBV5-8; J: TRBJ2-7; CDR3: CASSRDSRYEQYF; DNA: TGTGCCAGCAGCCGGGACAGCAGATACGAGCAGTACTTC
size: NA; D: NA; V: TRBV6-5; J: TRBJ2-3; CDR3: CASSYMSSTDTQYF; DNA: TGTGCCAGCAGTTACATGAGCAGCACAGATACGCAGTATTTT
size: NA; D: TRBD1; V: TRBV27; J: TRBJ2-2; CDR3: CASNPALDRENTGELFF; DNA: TGTGCCAGCAATCCCGCGCTGGACAGGGAGAACACCGGGGAGCTGTTTTTT